This T cell receptor beta chain was sequenced for a study of cytomegalovirus exposure and HLA in healthy donors. Points from the study as a whole: Near-uniform donor sequencing depth was presumed by presence/absence analyses. Accurate predictions that matched the HLA-A and HLA-B alleles of most subjects were reportedly made from TCR beta sequences. V- and J-gene trimming of TCR beta was linked (in a later analysis) to a missense DCLRE1C variant.

Vbeta (60) and Jbeta (13) primers were used in the PCR. Sequencing was performed with immunoSEQ multiplex PCR; in TCRdb, only in-frame clones are kept and a portion is missing. The sample records some 150,000 clones, around 82% being singletons. This clone was picked up one time. Its target is not known. The sample consisted of PBMCs. The TCR sequence derives from a man aged 45-65 years in good health and CMV-seronegative.

DNA for the CDR3: TGTGCCAGCAAGACTTCAGGAACAGGGGAATATGGCTACACCTTC. Amino acids: CASKTSGTGEYGYTF. This sequence joins TRBV28 and TRBJ1-2, with 7 bases aligning to TRBD1. The V gene end was trimmed by 7 bases and the J gene end by 5 bases; junction bases not matched to a gene: 13. The CDR3 runs to 15 residues. The germline V gene has CDR1 MDHEN and CDR2 SYDVKM.